Below, 25 T cell receptor beta chains from the same sample are listed, as sequenced in a study of PD-1 blockade in classical Hodgkin lymphoma. TCRdb's table, derived via immunoSEQ multiplex PCR, lists solely in-frame clones and lacks some. The sample shows under 130,000 clones, more than 70% of them seen only once. Specified time point: cycle 4 day 1 (C4D1), after 5 to 7 weeks of nivolumab. Following autologous stem cell transplantation, relapse occurred in every patient, and exposure to brentuximab vedotin varied. Sample: peripheral blood mononuclear cells (PBMCs), taken before the fourth cycle of nivolumab. All receptors derive from a human donor with classical Hodgkin lymphoma.

This chain connects TRBV19 to TRBJ2-7; either TRBD1 or TRBD2 may fit D (5 bases each). V gave up 3 bases and J gave up 5 bases, with 11 bases separating them. The germline V gene encodes CDR1 LNHDA and CDR2 SQIVND (reference sequence). The CDR3 has 13 amino acids. In nucleotides, the CDR3 is TGTGCCAGTAGTATTGTCGGGGCAGACGAGCAGTACTTC. Amino acids: CASSIVGADEQYF.

This rearrangement joins TRBV2 to TRBJ2-7, with 12 bases identical to TRBD2. This CDR3 region has 14 residues. V gave up 4 bases and J gave up 5 bases; unmatched junction bases: 3. Germline V CDR1 and CDR2: SNHLY, FYNNEI. The CDR3: CASSGLAGDHEQYF. The CDR3 DNA sequence: TGTGCCAGCAGTGGACTAGCGGGAGATCACGAGCAGTACTTC.

The chain combines TRBV6-5 with TRBJ1-2; 8 nucleotides agree with TRBD1. This CDR3 is built from 12 residues. Germline loops: CDR1 MNHEY, CDR2 SVGAGI. V lost 6 bases and J lost 8; bases outside the gene matches: 5. The CDR3 DNA sequence: TGTGCCAGCAGACCGAGACAGGGGGGCTACACCTTC. As protein: CASRPRQGGYTF.

The chain carries TRBV10-2 and TRBJ2-7; TRBD1 matches 10 bases. Unmatched junction bases numbered 4, after V lost 5 bases and J lost 3 bases. Germline V CDR1 and CDR2: WSHSY, SAAADI. The CDR3 runs to 14 residues. Here the CDR3 reads CASSRGQGIYEQYF. The CDR3 DNA is TGCGCCAGCAGTAGGGGACAGGGGATCTACGAGCAGTACTTC.

The chain employs TRBV18 and TRBJ2-7, with 9 bases matching TRBD1. V lost 6 bases, J lost 4 bases, and 13 bases stayed unmatched. This CDR3 region has 16 residues. Germline loops: CDR1 KGHSH, CDR2 LQKENI. CDR3 sequence: CASSPTGTGLVYEQYF. Written as DNA, the CDR3 is TGTGCCAGCTCCCCAACCGGGACAGGGTTGGTTTACGAGCAGTACTTC. The full variable domain, its missing parts supplied by reference TRBV18 and TRBJ2-7, is NAGVMQNPRHLVRRRGQEARLRCSPMKGHSHVYWYRQLPEEGLKFMVYLQKENIIDESGMPKERFSAEFPKEGPSILRIQQVVRGDSAAYFCASSPTGTGLVYEQYFGPGTRLTVT.

This chain links TRBV6-5 with TRBJ1-1; D is unresolved. The germline CDR1 and CDR2 sequences are MNHEY and SVGAGI. The CDR3 runs to 14 residues. The V end was cut by 6 bases, the J end by 0 bases, with 11 bases between. The CDR3 DNA sequence: TGTGCCAGCAGGGTCAACAGCTTGAACACTGAAGCTTTCTTT. Protein sequence: CASRVNSLNTEAFF.

The gene calls are TRBV5-1 and TRBJ2-1; TRBD2 matches 12 bases. Germline CDR1 is SGHRS and CDR2 is YFSETQ. Trimming cost V 0 bases and J 6 bases; bases outside gene matches: 7. The CDR3 covers 17 residues. In DNA, the CDR3 is TGCGCCAGCAGCTTGGGACGACTAGCGGGAGACGGCAATGAGCAGTTCTTC. Protein sequence: CASSLGRLAGDGNEQFF.

This sequence joins TRBV25-1 and TRBJ1-5; D gene unclear. The V end was cut by 6 bases, the J end by 6 bases, with 12 bases between. The CDR3 is 13 residues long. Germline loops: CDR1 MGHDK, CDR2 SYGVNS. CDR3 residues: CASSPGEAQPQHF. CDR3 coding DNA: TGTGCCAGCAGCCCTGGGGAGGCTCAGCCCCAGCATTTT.

A single count supports this clone. This chain joins TRBV10-2 and TRBJ1-4; D unclear. This CDR3 is 15 amino acids long. Per germline, CDR1 WSHSY and CDR2 SAAADI. V was cut by 7 bases and J by 8 bases, with 20 bases left in between. This CDR3 is CASIPAVGGREKLFF. CDR3 DNA sequence: TGCGCCAGCATCCCCGCTGTAGGAGGACGGGAAAAACTGTTTTTT.

The J gene is TRBJ1-4, the V gene TRBV7-9; the D is unclear. Trimming removed 1 base at V and 6 bases at J, with 6 bases between. CDR1 is SEHNR, CDR2 FQNEAQ, per germline (reference sequence). There are 13 residues in the CDR3. CDR3 in DNA: TGTGCCAGCAGCTTAGTTCAGGATGAAAAACTGTTTTTT. It specifies CASSLVQDEKLFF.

The V gene is TRBV6-1, the J gene TRBJ1-5, with D perhaps matching TRBD1 (5 bases). With 2 bases removed from V and 1 base from J, the gap between germline ends came to 15 bases. The CDR3 extends over 17 amino acids. CDR1 is MNHNS, CDR2 SASEGT, per germline. The CDR3 coding sequence is TGTGCCAGCAGTGAATCTCTAAGGGGTGGGAGCAATCAGCCCCAGCATTTT. Its protein product is CASSESLRGGSNQPQHF.

The chain employs TRBV6-5 and TRBJ1-1; D gene unclear. Trimming shortened V by 0 bases and J by 7 bases, and 9 bases separated the two germline ends. The germline gives CDR1 MNHEY, CDR2 SVGAGI. The CDR3 covers 13 residues. CDR3 sequence reads: CASSYSKAGEAFF. CDR3 bases: TGTGCCAGCAGTTACTCGAAGGCGGGTGAAGCTTTCTTT.

This sequence joins TRBV7-9 and TRBJ2-1, with D possibly TRBD2 on 6 matching bases. The germline V and J ends were trimmed by 1 base and 4 bases, with 11 bases remaining between them. CDR1 is SEHNR and CDR2 is FQNEAQ in the germline V gene (reference sequence). This CDR3 has 15 residues. The CDR3, as DNA: TGTGCCAGCAGCTTAGGAATAGCGGTATACAATGAGCAGTTCTTC. Its protein is CASSLGIAVYNEQFF. The full variable domain, rest sourced from reference TRBV7-9 and TRBJ2-1, is DTGVSQNPRHKITKRGQNVTFRCDPISEHNRLYWYRQTLGQGPEFLTYFQNEAQLEKSRLLSDRFSAERPKGSFSTLEIQRTEQGDSAMYLCASSLGIAVYNEQFFGPGTRLTVL.

V and J are TRBV7-2 and TRBJ1-1, with D tentatively TRBD1 (5 bases). The CDR3 is 14 residues long. V shed 7 bases and J shed 1 base, with 13 bases lying between them. The germline V gene has CDR1 SGHTA and CDR2 FQGNSA. In DNA, the CDR3 is TGTGCCAGCACCCGGGGGACCCCGAACACTGAAGCTTTCTTT. Its protein product is CASTRGTPNTEAFF.

J is TRBJ2-3 and V is TRBV6-4; weak D call: TRBD2 (5 bases). Germline-derived CDR1 and CDR2 are MRHNA and SNTAGT. The CDR3 is 17 amino acids. V lost 0 bases and J 0 bases, leaving 13 bases between the germline ends. The CDR3 DNA reads as TGTGCCAGCAGTGACTCAAGCGGCGGCGGTAGCACAGATACGCAGTATTTT. Protein: CASSDSSGGGSTDTQYF.

The chain recombines TRBV7-2 with TRBJ2-5; D is perhaps TRBD1 or TRBD2 (6 bases each). Per the germline V gene, CDR1 is SGHTA and CDR2 is FQGNSA. V gave up 2 bases and J gave up 1 base, with 11 bases separating them. The length of the CDR3 is 15 residues. The CDR3 DNA follows: TGTGCCAGCAGCTTACTTTGGGGGGCCCAAGAGACCCAGTACTTC. Translating it yields CASSLLWGAQETQYF.

The table lists this clone with a count of one. V and J are TRBV18 and TRBJ2-7; 8 bases match TRBD1. Germline values: CDR1 KGHSH, CDR2 LQKENI. The CDR3 runs 16 residues. V was pared by 3 bases and J by 3 bases, with 10 bases of the junction left unmatched. The CDR3 DNA sequence: TGTGCCAGCTCACCGGTTACGGACAGGGTTCTCTACGAGCAGTACTTC. It yields the protein CASSPVTDRVLYEQYF.

The chain is built from TRBV7-2 and TRBJ2-4; D might be TRBD1 (5 bases). CDR3 length equals 13 residues. Deletions cut 5 bases from V and 9 bases from J, with 14 bases between. The germline CDR1 and CDR2 sequences are SGHTA and FQGNSA. CDR3 in amino acids: CASSLGIGVIQYF. CDR3 nucleotides: TGTGCCAGCAGCCTAGGGATAGGGGTCATTCAGTACTTC.

CDR3 nucleotides: TGTGCCAGCAGCCGGACTAGCGGGACACGAGAGACCCAGTACTTC. As protein: CASSRTSGTRETQYF. The chain carries TRBV7-2 and TRBJ2-5, with 12 bases aligning to TRBD2. The CDR3 runs 15 residues. Germline values: CDR1 SGHTA, CDR2 FQGNSA. The V segment lost 5 bases and the J segment 4 bases; nucleotides outside the gene matches: 5.

The sample holds one count of this clone. The chain employs TRBV11-2 and TRBJ1-2; 12 bases align to TRBD1. Trimming took 1 base from V and 5 from J; bases not matched to a gene: 5. Looked up from germline, CDR1 is SGHAT and CDR2 is FQNNGV. The CDR3 is 16 residues long. This CDR3 is CASSLAGTGGRYGYTF. As DNA, the CDR3 is TGTGCCAGCAGCTTAGCCGGGACAGGGGGCAGGTATGGCTACACCTTC.

This clone was found once. The chain joins TRBV2 to TRBJ2-7; TRBD1 might be the D (5 bases). The CDR3 length is 16 residues. V was shortened by 5 bases and J by 3 bases, with 20 bases between the two germline ends. Germline V CDR1 and CDR2: SNHLY, FYNNEI. The CDR3 region is CASSLTARVNSYEQYF. As DNA, the CDR3 is TGTGCCAGCAGTCTCACCGCCAGGGTTAACAGCTACGAGCAGTACTTC.

This chain uses TRBV11-2 with TRBJ2-7, with D possibly called TRBD1 or TRBD2 (5 bases each). Deletions cut 5 bases from V and 2 bases from J, with 16 bases between. The germline V gene encodes CDR1 SGHAT and CDR2 FQNNGV. This CDR3 region has 15 residues. The CDR3 region is CASSPIRDQTYEQYF. For the CDR3, the DNA is TGTGCCAGCAGCCCCATCAGGGACCAAACCTACGAGCAGTACTTC.

The chain has TRBV9 and TRBJ2-3, with 9 bases fitting TRBD1. The CDR3 is made up of 15 amino acids. V shed 2 bases, J shed 3 bases, and the junction held 4 bases outside the gene matches. CDR1 is SGDLS, CDR2 YYNGEE, per germline. CDR3 in amino acids: CASSVRQGGTDTQYF. The CDR3 region has the DNA TGTGCCAGCAGCGTGAGACAGGGGGGGACAGATACGCAGTATTTT.

This sequence joins TRBV2 and TRBJ2-2; no firm D call. Trimming removed 5 bases at V and 5 bases at J, with 12 bases between. The germline CDR1 and CDR2 sequences are SNHLY and FYNNEI. The CDR3 length is 14 residues. The CDR3 loop is CASSLEFSTGELFF. CDR3 nucleotide sequence: TGTGCCAGCAGTTTAGAGTTCTCGACCGGGGAGCTGTTTTTT.

The chain links TRBV2 to TRBJ2-3; 7 positions match TRBD2. CDR3 size: 13 residues. The V gene end was trimmed by 7 bases and the J gene end by 2 bases; junction bases not matched to a gene: 3. The germline V gene has CDR1 SNHLY and CDR2 FYNNEI. The CDR3 loop is CASIAGATDTQYF. The CDR3 DNA is TGTGCCAGCATTGCGGGAGCCACAGATACGCAGTATTTT.